This T cell receptor beta chain was sequenced for a study of T cell responses to AZD1222 COVID-19 vaccine. The study's findings and limits: Targeting of unmutated variant regions was reportedly seen in nearly half of spike-specific TCRs. Females outnumbered males among donors, who were mostly white British; clonal diversity was possibly underestimated. Recipients of two AZD1222 doses showed rising Spike-specific TCR breadth and depth. Only after the peak T cell response were repertoires sampled.

The J segment lost 3 bases and the V segment lost 5 bases, leaving 11 bases of the junction unmatched. This CDR3 has 17 residues. Germline V CDR1 and CDR2: MNHEY, SVGEGT. Comments on this clone: Its antigen is unidentified.

The table came from immunoSEQ multiplex PCR; TCRdb's copy has only in-frame clones and leaves some out. This sample's clone table lists around 150,000 clones. This chain connects TRBV6-2 or TRBV6-3 to TRBJ2-7; TRBD2 aligns across 12 bases. What was sequenced was peripheral blood. The receptor comes from an adult in good health. The CDR3 bases are TGTGCCAGCAGTACCCCCGGGACTAGCGGGCTTTTCTACGAGCAGTACTTC. Protein product: CASSTPGTSGLFYEQYF.